A single sample gave rise to the 16 T cell receptor beta chains below, sequenced in a study of blood T cell repertoires in COVID-19. Data came from immunoSEQ multiplex PCR; TCRdb stores just in-frame clones and leaves some out. In the table there are around 42,000 clones, approximately 85% of which are singletons. Input material: peripheral blood. Receptor source: a woman aged 70-85 years in a cohort sampled during active COVID-19.

V and J are TRBV28 and TRBJ1-5; 7 positions agree with TRBD1. This CDR3 contains 15 residues. Germline V gene sequence: CDR1 MDHEN, CDR2 SYDVKM. V shed 8 bases and J 5 bases; nucleotides not matched to a gene: 12. The CDR3 reads CASLSQGESHQPQHF. The CDR3 bases are TGTGCCAGCCTTTCGCAGGGGGAGTCCCATCAGCCCCAGCATTTT.

The V gene is TRBV10-3, the J gene TRBJ1-2, with 12 bases that match TRBD1. CDR1 ENHRY and CDR2 SYGVKD come from the germline V gene. Losses at the gene ends were 3 bases for V and 5 bases for J; bases not matched to a gene: 4. The CDR3 totals 15 residues. In DNA form, the CDR3 reads TGTGCCATCAGTGATTCGGGACAGGGGGCTTATGGCTACACCTTC. Its translation is CAISDSGQGAYGYTF.

The chain combines TRBV30 with TRBJ1-2, with 7 bases fitting TRBD1. Germline lookup yields CDR1 GTSNPN and CDR2 SVGIG (reference sequence). This CDR3 is built from 12 residues. V lost 5 bases and J lost 2; bases outside the gene matches: 2. The CDR3 loop reads CAWSGQNYGYTF. The CDR3 coding sequence is TGTGCCTGGTCGGGACAGAACTATGGCTACACCTTC.

The chain combines TRBV27 with TRBJ2-3, with TRBD2 matching 12 bases. This CDR3 region has 17 residues. Germline CDR1 reads MNHEY; CDR2 reads SMNVEV (reference sequence). V lost 6 bases to trimming and J lost 1 base; unmatched junction nucleotides: 8. The CDR3 sequence: CASRSFRLAGGTDTQYF. CDR3 nucleotides: TGTGCCAGCAGGTCCTTCCGACTAGCGGGAGGCACAGATACGCAGTATTTT.

The J gene is TRBJ1-1, the V gene TRBV11-2; no definite D call. The V and J ends lost 3 bases and 6 bases respectively, with 20 bases between them. The germline V gene encodes CDR1 SGHAT and CDR2 FQNNGV. The CDR3 has 16 residues. CDR3 protein: CASSLRVAGGFAEAFF. CDR3 in DNA: TGTGCCAGCAGCTTGAGGGTAGCAGGCGGATTCGCTGAAGCTTTCTTT.

The CDR3 loop is CASSGEPREGDTQYF. CDR3 nucleotides: TGTGCCAGCAGTGGAGAGCCCAGGGAAGGAGATACGCAGTATTTT. The chain has TRBV25-1 and TRBJ2-3; D perhaps matches TRBD1 (5 bases). This CDR3 spans 15 amino acids. The V end was cut by 4 bases, the J end by 5 bases, with 16 bases between. Germline CDR1 is MGHDK and CDR2 is SYGVNS.

The sample holds one count of this clone. The chain employs TRBV6-6 and TRBJ1-5; no reliable D call. CDR1 is MNHNY, CDR2 SVGAGI, per germline (reference sequence). This CDR3 region has 13 residues. Between the trimmed V and J ends, which lost 2 bases and 6 bases, there was a span of 8 bases. CDR3 region: CASSYEGTQPQHF. In DNA form, the CDR3 reads TGTGCCAGCAGTTACGAGGGCACTCAGCCCCAGCATTTT.

The gene calls are TRBV7-9 and TRBJ2-7; 15 bases are a match to TRBD2. From germline, CDR1 is SEHNR and CDR2 FQNEAQ (reference sequence). Trimming at V came to 5 bases and at J to 3 bases, leaving 8 bases not matched to a gene. This CDR3 has 17 amino acids. The CDR3 nucleotides are TGTGCCAGCAGCCGCCCAGGACTAGCGGGAGGGCTCTACGAGCAGTACTTC. It is translated as CASSRPGLAGGLYEQYF.

V usage is TRBV6-6 and J usage is TRBJ2-4; 8 bases are a match to TRBD1. The V and J ends lost 6 bases and 4 bases, in that order; junction bases with no gene match: 8. Looked up from germline, CDR1 is MNHNY and CDR2 is SVGAGI (reference sequence). The CDR3 is 15 residues long. For the CDR3, the DNA is TGTGCCAGCAGGGGATCAGGGGGCGAAAAAAACATTCAGTACTTC. Its protein product is CASRGSGGEKNIQYF.

The V and J genes are TRBV30 and TRBJ1-4; unclear D gene. Germline V gives CDR1 GTSNPN, CDR2 SVGIG (reference sequence). V was trimmed by 4 bases and J by 2 bases, leaving 17 bases between them. The CDR3 consists of 16 residues. CDR3 DNA sequence: TGTGCCTGGACCAGACTGAGTCCTGGGACTAATGAAAAACTGTTTTTT. It codes for CAWTRLSPGTNEKLFF.

The V and J genes are TRBV5-4 and TRBJ2-3; TRBD2 agrees at 16 bases. Germline lookup yields CDR1 SGHNT and CDR2 YYREEE (reference sequence). With 4 bases clipped from V and 4 bases from J, the junction kept 3 bases outside the gene matches. The CDR3 extends over 16 amino acids. CDR3 region: CASSQGLAGGPDTQYF. The DNA of the CDR3 is TGTGCCAGCAGCCAGGGACTAGCGGGAGGGCCAGATACGCAGTATTTT.

V is TRBV29-1 and J is TRBJ1-5, with D unclear. Germline values: CDR1 SQVTM, CDR2 ANQGSEA. This CDR3 comprises 13 residues. V shed 4 bases and J shed 0 bases, with 7 bases lying between them. The CDR3 DNA follows: TGCAGCGTTGTGGAGAATAGCAATCAGCCCCAGCATTTT. Protein: CSVVENSNQPQHF.

J is TRBJ2-7 and V is TRBV2; 9 nucleotides line up with TRBD2. Trimming cost V 6 bases and J 0 bases; bases outside gene matches: 9. CDR3 length: 16 amino acids. From germline, CDR1 is SNHLY and CDR2 FYNNEI. The CDR3, as DNA: TGTGCCAGCAGAACACTAGCGGGTTTCAGCTCCTACGAGCAGTACTTC. Encoded protein: CASRTLAGFSSYEQYF.

V usage is TRBV4-2 and J usage is TRBJ1-4; the D gene is possibly TRBD1 (5 bases). The V gene's germline CDR1 is LGHNA and CDR2 YNFKEQ. Trimming pared 0 bases from V and 4 bases from J, leaving 15 bases between. CDR3 size: 17 residues. This CDR3 is CASSQDPLAGNNEKLFF. The CDR3 region has the DNA TGTGCCAGCAGCCAAGACCCGCTGGCAGGGAATAATGAAAAACTGTTTTTT.

The rearrangement uses TRBV4-2 and TRBJ2-2; 8 bases map to TRBD2. V gave up 1 base and J gave up 7 bases; unmatched junction bases: 8. The CDR3 is 16 amino acids. Germline CDR1 and CDR2: LGHNA and YNFKEQ. CDR3 loop: CASSQVQRELGGELFF. The DNA for the CDR3 is TGTGCCAGCAGCCAAGTCCAGCGGGAGCTTGGCGGGGAGCTGTTTTTT.

V is TRBV19 and J is TRBJ2-7; tentatively, D is TRBD1 (5 bases). The germline gives CDR1 LNHDA, CDR2 SQIVND (reference sequence). CDR3 size: 12 residues. Trimming shortened V by 5 bases and J by 1 base, and 6 bases separated the two germline ends. CDR3 bases: TGTGCCAGTAGTGACAGATCCTACGAGCAGTACTTC. Translation gives CASSDRSYEQYF.